The sequence of this TCR beta chain was determined in a study of cytomegalovirus exposure and HLA in healthy donors. Primers included in the PCR were 60 Vbeta and 13 Jbeta primers. Sequencing used immunoSEQ multiplex PCR; TCRdb keeps in-frame clones, though not all of them. Of around 140,000 clones listed, 60% to 85% were seen once; the top ten hold 1.5% to 2%. Study-wide points: A previous analysis found most TCR beta V segments productive roughly 90% or roughly 30% of the time. HLA allele associations emerged for under 20,000 TCR beta sequences in a later analysis, at 0.05 false discovery rate.

Remarks on this clone: Its matching antigen is unknown.

From germline, CDR1 is MNHEY and CDR2 SVGAGI. Germline trimming cut 8 bases from V and 2 bases from J; bases unmatched to any gene: 7. The CDR3 length is 14 residues. At sampling all donors were nominally healthy, likely with unrecorded immune exposures. V and J are TRBV6-5 and TRBJ2-3, with TRBD2 matching 7 bases. The sequencing input was PBMCs. The receptor was isolated from a man in his forties in good health and CMV-seronegative. CDR3 amino acids: CASSLRGDTDTQYF. Written as DNA, the CDR3 is TGTGCCAGCTCTCTCCGGGGGGACACAGATACGCAGTATTTT.